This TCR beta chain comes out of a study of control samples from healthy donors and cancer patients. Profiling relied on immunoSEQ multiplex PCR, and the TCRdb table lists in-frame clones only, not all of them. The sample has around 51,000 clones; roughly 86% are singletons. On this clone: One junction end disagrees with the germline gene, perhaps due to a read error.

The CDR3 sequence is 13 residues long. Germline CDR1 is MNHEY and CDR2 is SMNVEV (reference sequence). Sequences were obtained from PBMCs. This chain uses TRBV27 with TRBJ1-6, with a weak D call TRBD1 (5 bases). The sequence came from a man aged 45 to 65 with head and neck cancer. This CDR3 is CTSRNAGVTPLHF. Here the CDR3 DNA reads TGTACCAGCAGGAACGCGGGGGTAACACCCCTCCACTTT.